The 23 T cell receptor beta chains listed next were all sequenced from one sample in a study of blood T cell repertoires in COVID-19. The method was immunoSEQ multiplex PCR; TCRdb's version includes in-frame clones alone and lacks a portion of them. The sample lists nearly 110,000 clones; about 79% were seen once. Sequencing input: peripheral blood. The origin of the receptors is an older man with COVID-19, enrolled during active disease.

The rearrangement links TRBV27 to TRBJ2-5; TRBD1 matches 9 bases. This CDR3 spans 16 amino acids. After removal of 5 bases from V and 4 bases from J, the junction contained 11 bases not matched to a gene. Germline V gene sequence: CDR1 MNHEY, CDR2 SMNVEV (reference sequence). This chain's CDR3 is CASSLTGGNYGETQYF. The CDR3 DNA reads TGTGCCAGCAGTCTGACAGGGGGAAATTATGGAGAGACCCAGTACTTC.

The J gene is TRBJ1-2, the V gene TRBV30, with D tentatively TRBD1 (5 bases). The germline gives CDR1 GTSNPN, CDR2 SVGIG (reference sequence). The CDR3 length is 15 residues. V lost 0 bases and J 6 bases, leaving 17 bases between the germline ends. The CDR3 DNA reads TGTGCCTGGAGTGTATTTAAGGGGTTCCTCCATGGCTACACCTTC. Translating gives CAWSVFKGFLHGYTF.

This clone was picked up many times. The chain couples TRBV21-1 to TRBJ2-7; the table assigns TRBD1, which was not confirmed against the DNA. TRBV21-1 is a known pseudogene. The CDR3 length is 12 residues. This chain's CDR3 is CAAPGQGYEQYF. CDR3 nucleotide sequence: TGTGCCGCACCGGGACAGGGCTACGAGCAGTACTTC.

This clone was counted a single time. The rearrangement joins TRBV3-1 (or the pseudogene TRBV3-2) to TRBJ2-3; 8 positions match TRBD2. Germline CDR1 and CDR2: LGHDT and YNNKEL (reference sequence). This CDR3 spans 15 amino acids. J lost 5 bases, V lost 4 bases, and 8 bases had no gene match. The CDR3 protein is CASSLGAGGGDTQYF. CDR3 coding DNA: TGTGCCAGCAGCCTCGGGGCGGGGGGCGGAGATACGCAGTATTTT.

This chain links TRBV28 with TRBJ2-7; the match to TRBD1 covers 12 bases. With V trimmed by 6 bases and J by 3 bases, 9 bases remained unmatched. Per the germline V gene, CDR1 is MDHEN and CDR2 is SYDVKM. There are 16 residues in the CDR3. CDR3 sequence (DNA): TGTGCCAGCAGCTTGTGGGGGACAGGGGGCTTCTACGAGCAGTACTTC. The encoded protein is CASSLWGTGGFYEQYF.

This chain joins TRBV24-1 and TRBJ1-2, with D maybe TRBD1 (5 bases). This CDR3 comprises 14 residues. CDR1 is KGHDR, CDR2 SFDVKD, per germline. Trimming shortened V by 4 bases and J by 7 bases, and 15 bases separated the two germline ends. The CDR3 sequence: CATSEAGKDGGYTF. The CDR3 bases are TGTGCCACCAGTGAGGCAGGGAAGGATGGTGGCTACACCTTC.

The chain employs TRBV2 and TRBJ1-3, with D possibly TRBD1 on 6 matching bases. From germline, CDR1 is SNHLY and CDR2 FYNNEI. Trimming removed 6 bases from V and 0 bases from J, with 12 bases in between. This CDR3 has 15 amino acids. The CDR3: CASRGGTNSGNTIYF. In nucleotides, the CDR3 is TGTGCCAGCAGGGGGGGGACAAACTCTGGAAACACCATATATTTT.

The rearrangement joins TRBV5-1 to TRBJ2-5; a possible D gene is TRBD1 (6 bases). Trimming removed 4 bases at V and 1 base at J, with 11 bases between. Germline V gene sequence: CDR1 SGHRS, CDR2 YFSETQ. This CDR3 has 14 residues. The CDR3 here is CASSQDSPQETQYF. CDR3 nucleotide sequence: TGCGCCAGCAGCCAGGACAGCCCCCAAGAGACCCAGTACTTC.

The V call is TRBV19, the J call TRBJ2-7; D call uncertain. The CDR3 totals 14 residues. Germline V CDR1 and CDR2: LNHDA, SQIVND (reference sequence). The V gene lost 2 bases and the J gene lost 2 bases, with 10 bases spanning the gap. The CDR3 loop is CASSITYPAYEQYF. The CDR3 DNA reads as TGTGCCAGTAGTATAACATACCCCGCCTACGAGCAGTACTTC.

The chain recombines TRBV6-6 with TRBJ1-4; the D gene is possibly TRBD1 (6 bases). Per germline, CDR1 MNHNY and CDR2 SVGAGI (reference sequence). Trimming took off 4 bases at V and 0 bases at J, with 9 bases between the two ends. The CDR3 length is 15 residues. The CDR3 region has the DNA TGTGCCAGCAGTTCTCAGGGGACAACTAATGAAAAACTGTTTTTT. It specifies CASSSQGTTNEKLFF.

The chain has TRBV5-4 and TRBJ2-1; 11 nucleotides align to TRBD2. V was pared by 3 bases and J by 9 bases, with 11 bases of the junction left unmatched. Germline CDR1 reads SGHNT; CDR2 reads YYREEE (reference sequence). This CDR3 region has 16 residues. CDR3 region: CASSSLTSGVGSEQFF. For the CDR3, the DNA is TGTGCCAGCAGCTCCCTGACTAGCGGGGTGGGGAGTGAGCAGTTCTTC. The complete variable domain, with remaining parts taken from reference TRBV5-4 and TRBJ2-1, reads ETGVTQSPTHLIKTRGQQVTLRCSSQSGHNTVSWYQQALGQGPQFIFQYYREEENGRGNFPPRFSGLQFPNYSSELNVNALELDDSALYLCASSSLTSGVGSEQFFGPGTRLTVL.

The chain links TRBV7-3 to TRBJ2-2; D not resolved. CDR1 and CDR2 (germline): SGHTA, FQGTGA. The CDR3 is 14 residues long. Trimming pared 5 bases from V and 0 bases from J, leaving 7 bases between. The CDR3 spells CASSPRANTGELFF. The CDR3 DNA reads TGTGCCAGCAGCCCAAGAGCGAACACCGGGGAGCTGTTTTTT.

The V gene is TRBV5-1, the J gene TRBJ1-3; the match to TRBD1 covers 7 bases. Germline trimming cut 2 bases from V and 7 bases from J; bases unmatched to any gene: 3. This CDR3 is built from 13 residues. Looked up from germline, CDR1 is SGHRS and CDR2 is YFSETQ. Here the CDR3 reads CASSLGQANTIYF. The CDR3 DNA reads TGCGCCAGCAGCTTAGGACAGGCTAACACCATATATTTT. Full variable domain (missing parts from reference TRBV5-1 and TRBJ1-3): KAGVTQTPRYLIKTRGQQVTLSCSPISGHRSVSWYQQTPGQGLQFLFEYFSETQRNKGNFPGRFSGRQFSNSRSEMNVSTLELGDSALYLCASSLGQANTIYFGEGSWLTVV.

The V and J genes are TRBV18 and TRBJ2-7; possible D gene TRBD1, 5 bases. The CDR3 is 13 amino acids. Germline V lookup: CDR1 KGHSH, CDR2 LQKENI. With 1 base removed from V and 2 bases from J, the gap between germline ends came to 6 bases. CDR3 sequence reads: CASSPQGTYEQYF. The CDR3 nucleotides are TGTGCCAGCTCACCACAGGGGACCTACGAGCAGTACTTC.

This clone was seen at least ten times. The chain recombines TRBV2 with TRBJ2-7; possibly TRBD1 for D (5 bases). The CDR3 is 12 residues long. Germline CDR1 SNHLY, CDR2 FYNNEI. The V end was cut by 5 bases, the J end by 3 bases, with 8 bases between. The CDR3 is CASSLGDYEQYF. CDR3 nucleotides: TGTGCCAGCAGTCTAGGGGACTACGAGCAGTACTTC. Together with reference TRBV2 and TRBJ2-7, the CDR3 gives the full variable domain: EPEVTQTPSHQVTQMGQEVILRCVPISNHLYFYWYRQILGQKVEFLVSFYNNEISEKSEIFDDQFSVERPDGSNFTLKIRSTKLEDSAMYFCASSLGDYEQYFGPGTRLTVT.

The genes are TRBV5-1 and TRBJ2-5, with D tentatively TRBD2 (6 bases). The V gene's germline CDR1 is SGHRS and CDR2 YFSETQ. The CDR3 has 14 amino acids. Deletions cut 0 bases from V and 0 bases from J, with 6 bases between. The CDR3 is CASSLGGDQETQYF. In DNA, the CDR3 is TGCGCCAGCAGCTTGGGCGGGGACCAAGAGACCCAGTACTTC.

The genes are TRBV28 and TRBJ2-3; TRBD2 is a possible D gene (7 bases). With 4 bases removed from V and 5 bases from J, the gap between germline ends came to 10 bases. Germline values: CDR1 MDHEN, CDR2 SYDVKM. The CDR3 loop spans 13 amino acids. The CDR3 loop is CASSSGGQDTQYF. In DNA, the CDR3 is TGTGCCAGCAGTTCCGGGGGGCAAGATACGCAGTATTTT.

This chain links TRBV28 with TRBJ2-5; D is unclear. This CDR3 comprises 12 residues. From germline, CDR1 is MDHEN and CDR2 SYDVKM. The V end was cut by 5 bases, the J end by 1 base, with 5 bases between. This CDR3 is CASSNIQETQYF. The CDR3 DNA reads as TGTGCCAGCAGTAACATCCAAGAGACCCAGTACTTC.

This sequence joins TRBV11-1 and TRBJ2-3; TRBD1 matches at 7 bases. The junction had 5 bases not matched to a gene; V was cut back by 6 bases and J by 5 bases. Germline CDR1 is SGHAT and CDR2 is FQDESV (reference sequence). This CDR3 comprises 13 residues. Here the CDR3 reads CASSRDREDTQYF. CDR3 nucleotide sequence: TGTGCCAGCAGTCGCGACAGGGAAGATACGCAGTATTTT.

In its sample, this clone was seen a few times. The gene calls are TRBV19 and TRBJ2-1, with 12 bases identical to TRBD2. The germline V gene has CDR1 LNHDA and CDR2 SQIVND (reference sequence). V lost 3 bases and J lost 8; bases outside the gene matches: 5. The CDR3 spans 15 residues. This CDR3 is CASSILAGGGDEQFF. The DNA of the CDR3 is TGTGCCAGTAGTATCCTAGCGGGAGGGGGCGATGAGCAGTTCTTC.

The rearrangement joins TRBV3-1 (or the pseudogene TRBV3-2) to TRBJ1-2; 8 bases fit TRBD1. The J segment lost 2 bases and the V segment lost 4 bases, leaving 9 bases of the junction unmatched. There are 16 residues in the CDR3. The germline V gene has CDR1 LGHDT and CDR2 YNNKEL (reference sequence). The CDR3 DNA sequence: TGTGCCAGCAGCCCCCGGACAGGGCCAATCAACTATGGCTACACCTTC. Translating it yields CASSPRTGPINYGYTF.

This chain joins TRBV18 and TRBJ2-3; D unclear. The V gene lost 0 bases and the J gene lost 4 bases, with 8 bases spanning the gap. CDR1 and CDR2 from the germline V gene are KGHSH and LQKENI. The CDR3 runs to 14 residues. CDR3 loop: CASSPPTLADTQYF. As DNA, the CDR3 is TGTGCCAGCTCACCACCGACCCTAGCAGATACGCAGTATTTT.

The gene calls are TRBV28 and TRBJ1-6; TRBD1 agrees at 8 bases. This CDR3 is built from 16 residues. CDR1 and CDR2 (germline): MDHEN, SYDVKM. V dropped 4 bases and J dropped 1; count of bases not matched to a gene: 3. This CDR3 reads CASSSRTGSYNSPLHF. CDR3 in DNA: TGTGCCAGCAGTTCCCGGACAGGGTCCTATAATTCACCCCTCCACTTT.